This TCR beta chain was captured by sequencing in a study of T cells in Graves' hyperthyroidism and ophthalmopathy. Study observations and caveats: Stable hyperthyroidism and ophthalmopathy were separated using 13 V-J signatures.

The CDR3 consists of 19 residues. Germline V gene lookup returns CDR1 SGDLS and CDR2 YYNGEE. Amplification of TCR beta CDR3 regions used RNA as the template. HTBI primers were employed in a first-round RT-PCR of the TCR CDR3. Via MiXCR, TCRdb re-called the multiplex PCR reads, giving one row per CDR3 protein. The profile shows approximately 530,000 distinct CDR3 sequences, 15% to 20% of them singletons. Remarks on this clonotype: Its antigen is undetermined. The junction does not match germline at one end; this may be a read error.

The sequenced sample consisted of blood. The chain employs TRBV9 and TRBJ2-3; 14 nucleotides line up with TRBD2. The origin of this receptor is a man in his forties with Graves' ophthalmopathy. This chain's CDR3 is CASSVGRLAGGPSTDTQYF. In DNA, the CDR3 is TGCGCCAGCAGCGTAGGGCGACTAGCGGGGGGGCCGAGCACAGATACGCAGTATTTT.